Presented here are 20 T cell receptor beta chains from one specimen sequenced in a study of CD8+ T cells in alopecia areata. After isolation, RNA underwent reverse transcription to generate cDNA as the sequencing template. Repertoires were generated with immunoSEQ multiplex PCR, while TCRdb's copy carries only in-frame clones and drops some. The sample contains 150,000 to 200,000 clones, 55% of which appear only once. What was sequenced was CD4+ T cells sorted from blood. These receptors were taken from a human donor in good health.

The chain is built from TRBV6-5 and TRBJ2-7; 7 bases match TRBD2. Germline V gives CDR1 MNHEY, CDR2 SVGAGI. The CDR3 loop spans 16 amino acids. J lost 1 base, V lost 0 bases, and 6 bases had no gene match. The CDR3 region has the DNA TGTGCCAGCAGTTACTCGACTAGCAGTCTATCCTACGAGCAGTACTTC. It encodes CASSYSTSSLSYEQYF.

The V gene is TRBV5-1, the J gene TRBJ2-2; D may be TRBD1 (6 bases). The CDR3 spans 16 residues. V shed 2 bases and J shed 0 bases, with 11 bases lying between them. Germline CDR1 reads SGHRS; CDR2 reads YFSETQ. The CDR3 protein is CASSLLRGTNTGELFF. CDR3 nucleotides: TGCGCCAGCAGCTTATTGAGGGGGACGAACACCGGGGAGCTGTTTTTT.

The chain employs TRBV10-2 and TRBJ2-7, with D perhaps TRBD1 (6 bases). This CDR3 comprises 16 residues. Trimming stripped 0 bases from V and 3 bases from J, with 15 bases between. Germline CDR1 and CDR2: WSHSY and SAAADI. In DNA, the CDR3 is TGCGCCAGCAGTGAGTCGAGGGGACAACGGGGCTACGAGCAGTACTTC. Translating it yields CASSESRGQRGYEQYF.

This clone appeared a few times. V usage is TRBV29-1 and J usage is TRBJ2-1; 8 bases map to TRBD2. Germline values: CDR1 SQVTM, CDR2 ANQGSEA. The CDR3 runs 14 residues. The V gene end was trimmed by 4 bases and the J gene end by 7 bases; junction bases not matched to a gene: 9. CDR3 protein: CSVASSGSWNEQFF. The CDR3 DNA is TGCAGCGTTGCCTCTAGCGGGTCGTGGAATGAGCAGTTCTTC.

The count of this clone is one. The chain combines TRBV4-1 with TRBJ2-1; TRBD2 matches 7 bases. Unmatched junction bases numbered 12, after V lost 4 bases and J lost 6 bases. This CDR3 has 16 amino acids. Per the germline V gene, CDR1 is MGHRA and CDR2 is YSYEKL. The DNA of the CDR3 is TGCGCCAGCAGCCCGGGAGGCGAGGGGAGGAGCAATGAGCAGTTCTTC. Translated, it gives CASSPGGEGRSNEQFF.

The V and J genes are TRBV19 and TRBJ2-7; D gene uncertain. Germline CDR1 and CDR2: LNHDA and SQIVND (reference sequence). This CDR3 spans 14 amino acids. Trimming shortened V by 5 bases and J by 3 bases, and 14 bases separated the two germline ends. The chain's CDR3 is CASSPRSTRYEQYF. The CDR3 DNA is TGTGCCAGTAGTCCCAGGTCTACGCGCTACGAGCAGTACTTC.

This clone was picked up a small number of times. The rearrangement uses TRBV18 and TRBJ2-1; tentative D call: TRBD2 (5 bases). Germline values: CDR1 KGHSH, CDR2 LQKENI. The CDR3 consists of 15 residues. Deletions cut 2 bases from V and 8 bases from J, with 16 bases between. In DNA form, the CDR3 reads TGTGCCAGCTCACCATACCTAGCCCCGTCGGATGAGCAGTTCTTC. Its protein product is CASSPYLAPSDEQFF.

The V and J genes are TRBV4-1 and TRBJ2-4; D might be TRBD2 (6 bases). Trimming pared 6 bases from V and 6 bases from J, leaving 15 bases between. The CDR3 is made up of 14 amino acids. The germline CDR1 and CDR2 sequences are MGHRA and YSYEKL. The CDR3 DNA reads TGCGCCAGCAGTGACCCGGGGACTTCAAACATTCAGTACTTC. Translation: CASSDPGTSNIQYF.

This clone was seen a handful of times. The gene calls are TRBV29-1 and TRBJ2-1; no clear D gene. The CDR3 length is 13 residues. Germline-derived CDR1 and CDR2 are SQVTM and ANQGSEA. V lost 7 bases and J lost 2, with 12 bases in between. CDR3 sequence (DNA): TGCAGCGCCCGACTCGAAACCTACAATGAGCAGTTCTTC. The encoded protein is CSARLETYNEQFF.

V gene TRBV7-6 combines with J gene TRBJ2-5; 13 bases are shared with TRBD2. CDR1 and CDR2 (germline): SGHVS, FNYEAQ. V shed 4 bases and J 5 bases; nucleotides not matched to a gene: 7. This CDR3 has 16 residues. CDR3 amino acids: CASSSRGLAGVETQYF. For the CDR3, the DNA is TGTGCCAGCAGCTCCCGAGGACTAGCGGGAGTGGAGACCCAGTACTTC.

This clone has more than one count but fewer than ten. The chain couples TRBV29-1 to TRBJ2-5; tentative D call: TRBD2 (6 bases). The CDR3 has 12 residues. Germline V lookup: CDR1 SQVTM, CDR2 ANQGSEA. The germline V and J ends were trimmed by 4 bases and 5 bases, with 11 bases remaining between them. CDR3 loop: CSVGGLGETQYF. The CDR3 bases are TGCAGCGTTGGGGGACTGGGGGAGACCCAGTACTTC.

The chain joins TRBV15 to TRBJ2-7; the match to TRBD2 covers 12 bases. Per the germline V gene, CDR1 is LNHNV and CDR2 is YYDKDF (reference sequence). CDR3 length equals 17 residues. Losses at the gene ends were 3 bases for V and 2 bases for J; bases not matched to a gene: 8. The CDR3 nucleotides are TGTGCCACCAGCAGGGGACTAGCGGGCAGGCCTGCCTACGAGCAGTACTTC. Encoded protein: CATSRGLAGRPAYEQYF. Drawing the rest from reference TRBV15 and TRBJ2-7, the complete variable domain is DAMVIQNPRYQVTQFGKPVTLSCSQTLNHNVMYWYQQKSSQAPKLLFHYYDKDFNNEADTPDNFQSRRPNTSFCFLDIRSPGLGDTAMYLCATSRGLAGRPAYEQYFGPGTRLTVT.

V usage is TRBV6-5 and J usage is TRBJ2-7; 8 bases agree with TRBD2. The CDR3 covers 14 residues. Germline V gene data show CDR1 as MNHEY and CDR2 as SVGAGI. V was clipped by 11 bases and J by 2 bases; unmatched bases: 11. CDR3: CAAREAGATYEQYF. The CDR3 region has the DNA TGTGCCGCCCGGGAAGCGGGAGCAACCTACGAGCAGTACTTC.

This clone was counted only a few times. The rearrangement links TRBV10-3 to TRBJ2-7, with D perhaps being TRBD1 or TRBD2 (5 bases each). The CDR3 is made up of 14 amino acids. Deletions cut 3 bases from V and 2 bases from J, with 11 bases between. Germline CDR1 reads ENHRY; CDR2 reads SYGVKD. The CDR3, as DNA: TGTGCCATCAGTGATGGGGGTCTTACCTACGAGCAGTACTTC. Translating gives CAISDGGLTYEQYF.

The rearrangement uses TRBV5-6 and TRBJ2-4, with D unresolved. The V gene's germline CDR1 is SGHDT and CDR2 YYEEEE. The CDR3 has 17 amino acids. V was shortened by 0 bases and J by 0 bases, with 13 bases between the two germline ends. The CDR3, as DNA: TGTGCCAGCAGCTTGGGAGAGTTACGGTTAGCCAAAAACATTCAGTACTTC. It translates to CASSLGELRLAKNIQYF.

The chain recombines TRBV13 with TRBJ2-1, with 14 bases identical to TRBD2. Per germline, CDR1 PRHDT and CDR2 FYEKMQ (reference sequence). This CDR3 is 17 amino acids long. The V and J ends lost 4 bases and 2 bases, in that order; junction bases with no gene match: 4. The CDR3 region is CASSSRTSGRPYNEQFF. CDR3 coding DNA: TGTGCCAGCAGCTCGAGGACTAGCGGGAGGCCCTACAATGAGCAGTTCTTC.

The CDR3 spells CASSGYNEQFF. DNA for the CDR3: TGTGCCAGTAGCGGGTACAATGAGCAGTTCTTC. The chain recombines TRBV7-9 with TRBJ2-1; TRBD2 agrees at 7 bases. Per germline, CDR1 SEHNR and CDR2 FQNEAQ (reference sequence). The CDR3 consists of 11 residues. V was clipped by 9 bases and J by 4 bases; unmatched bases: 0.

The gene calls are TRBV4-1 and TRBJ2-7, with a weak D call TRBD1 (5 bases). The CDR3 spans 15 residues. V gave up 0 bases and J gave up 6 bases, with 15 bases separating them. Per germline, CDR1 MGHRA and CDR2 YSYEKL. Here the CDR3 DNA reads TGCGCCAGCAGCCAAGATCACCAGGGTCAGCGCGAGCAGTACTTC. This sequence encodes CASSQDHQGQREQYF.

Only a few counts were recorded for this clone. V gene TRBV7-9 combines with J gene TRBJ2-1; maybe TRBD2 (5 bases). Germline values: CDR1 SEHNR, CDR2 FQNEAQ (reference sequence). This CDR3 spans 13 amino acids. Trimming pared 3 bases from V and 7 bases from J, leaving 10 bases between. The CDR3 DNA reads as TGTGCCAGCAGCTTTGGACTTCGGAATGAGCAGTTCTTC. Its translation is CASSFGLRNEQFF.

The genes are TRBV27 and TRBJ2-3; 9 bases are a match to TRBD1. Germline trimming cut 10 bases from V and 6 bases from J; bases unmatched to any gene: 5. The CDR3 runs 12 residues. From germline, CDR1 is MNHEY and CDR2 SMNVEV (reference sequence). This CDR3 is CATRTGVDTQYF. In DNA, the CDR3 is TGTGCCACCCGGACAGGGGTTGATACGCAGTATTTT.